The T cell receptor (beta chain) described here comes from a study of early T cells in non-severe SARS-CoV-2 infection. About the study: The chains were unpaired, and the sequenced material was bulk RNA from unsorted whole blood.

General observations from the study: Matching against VDJdb likely underestimated virus-specific expansions, favoring anti-spike CD8.

Trimming took 5 bases from V and 9 from J, leaving 17 bases between them. CDR1 is MNHEY and CDR2 is SVGAGI in the germline V gene. This CDR3 contains 15 residues. As to this clonotype: Its specificity is unknown.

cDNA molecules, individually, were tagged with unique molecular identifiers. In TCRdb, the 5' RACE reads were re-called with MiXCR into one record per CDR3 protein. The sample lists approximately 38,000 distinct CDR3 sequences; 4.5% to 5% were seen once. The chain uses TRBV6-5 and TRBJ1-6; maybe TRBD1 (6 bases). Sequenced material: whole blood. The TCR comes from an adult who was a healthcare worker with PCR-confirmed SARS-CoV-2 infection or an uninfected control (not recorded which). CDR3 DNA sequence: TGTGCCAGCAGTAGCTGGGGGGGGCTTTTTTCACCCCTCCACTTT. Translation: CASSSWGGLFSPLHF.